The source of this TCR beta chain is a study of OX40 agonist ivuxolimab in advanced cancers. Study information: With a range of 23 to 79, age averaged about 59 years, and about 82% were male. Study-level results: Some nonresponders additionally presented with little normalized T-cell clonal expansion. Relatively little clonal expansion, among the lowest observed, appeared in partial responders at 0.1-3.0 mg/kg.

V was cut by 5 bases and J by 7 bases, with 11 bases left in between. The CDR3 is made up of 12 amino acids. In germline, CDR1 is SGHTA, CDR2 FQGNSA. The protocol was immunoSEQ multiplex PCR, while the TCRdb copy is restricted to in-frame clones and leaves out a portion. Here the sample spans 65,000 to 100,000 clones, 80% to 90% being singletons. Remarks on this clone: Its target is unknown.

The gene calls are TRBV7-2 and TRBJ2-5; tentative D call: TRBD2 (6 bases). This clonotype was sampled from an adult with an advanced solid tumor such as melanoma, head and neck, liver or kidney cancer. Sequencing used CD4+ or CD8+ T cells sorted from blood, obtained in a trial of the OX40 agonist ivuxolimab. The CDR3 bases are TGTGCCAGCAGCCGAGCCGGGGGGACCCAGTACTTC. It yields the protein CASSRAGGTQYF. The full variable domain, rest sourced from reference TRBV7-2 and TRBJ2-5, is GAGVSQSPSNKVTEKGKDVELRCDPISGHTALYWYRQSLGQGLEFLIYFQGNSAPDKSGLPSDRFSAERTGGSVSTLTIQRTQQEDSAVYLCASSRAGGTQYFGPGTRLLVL.